The 24 T cell receptor beta chains presented below share a single source sample, sequenced in a study of shared clonotypes between healthy human individuals. TCRdb keeps only in-frame clones here, not all; method: immunoSEQ multiplex PCR. The sample records approximately 2.5 million clones, more than 80% being singletons. The specimen was naive CD4+ T cells sorted from blood. The subset: CD45RA+ positively selected. The receptors shown here come from a man aged 18 to 35 in good health.

This clone has a single count. DNA of the CDR3: TGTGCCAGCAGTGGATGGAGGGGAGACTATGGCTACACCTTC. Translated: CASSGWRGDYGYTF. This chain joins TRBV2 and TRBJ1-2, with D perhaps matching TRBD1 (5 bases). Germline V gene data show CDR1 as SNHLY and CDR2 as FYNNEI. V lost 4 bases to trimming and J lost 3 bases, with 12 bases between them. This CDR3 region has 14 residues.

The chain couples TRBV9 to TRBJ1-1; 11 bases align to TRBD1. The CDR3 totals 15 residues. Trimming cost V 1 base and J 5 bases; bases outside gene matches: 4. Looked up from germline, CDR1 is SGDLS and CDR2 is YYNGEE. CDR3 region: CASSVWTGGGTEAFF. The CDR3 nucleotides are TGTGCCAGCAGCGTATGGACAGGGGGCGGGACTGAAGCTTTCTTT. The full variable domain, completed using reference TRBV9 and TRBJ1-1, is DSGVTQTPKHLITATGQRVTLRCSPRSGDLSVYWYQQSLDQGLQFLIQYYNGEERAKGNILERFSAQQFPDLHSELNLSSLELGDSALYFCASSVWTGGGTEAFFGQGTRLTVV.

This chain uses TRBV7-2 with TRBJ1-3; D call uncertain. The CDR3 covers 13 residues. Trimming removed 4 bases from V and 4 bases from J, with 8 bases in between. Germline-derived CDR1 and CDR2 are SGHTA and FQGNSA. The CDR3 is CASSSSTGNTIYF. CDR3 in DNA: TGTGCCAGCAGCTCGTCCACGGGAAACACCATATATTTT. Supplemented by reference TRBV7-2 and TRBJ1-3, the full variable domain reads GAGVSQSPSNKVTEKGKDVELRCDPISGHTALYWYRQSLGQGLEFLIYFQGNSAPDKSGLPSDRFSAERTGGSVSTLTIQRTQQEDSAVYLCASSSSTGNTIYFGEGSWLTVV.

The chain combines TRBV6-5 with TRBJ2-6; D is uncertain. CDR1 is MNHEY and CDR2 is SVGAGI in the germline V gene. V lost 6 bases to trimming and J lost 0 bases, with 6 bases between them. The CDR3 is made up of 14 amino acids. In DNA form, the CDR3 reads TGTGCCAGCAGCCTAATCTCTGGGGCCAACGTCCTGACTTTC. Translated, it gives CASSLISGANVLTF.

The chain couples TRBV30 to TRBJ2-7; D perhaps matches TRBD1 (6 bases). Germline loops: CDR1 GTSNPN, CDR2 SVGIG (reference sequence). This CDR3 is 15 amino acids long. Trimming took 0 bases from V and 2 from J, leaving 14 bases between them. The CDR3 coding sequence is TGTGCCTGGAGTGTAATACAGGGACCCACCTACGAGCAGTACTTC. Its translation is CAWSVIQGPTYEQYF. Based on the CDR3 plus reference TRBV30 and TRBJ2-7, the full variable domain is SQTIHQWPATLVQPVGSPLSLECTVEGTSNPNLYWYRQAAGRGLQLLFYSVGIGQISSEVPQNLSASRPQDRQFILSSKKLLLSDSGFYLCAWSVIQGPTYEQYFGPGTRLTVT.

The J gene is TRBJ2-2, the V gene TRBV2; tentatively, D is TRBD1 (5 bases). There are 13 residues in the CDR3. V lost 7 bases, J lost 6 bases, and 12 bases lay in between. Per germline, CDR1 SNHLY and CDR2 FYNNEI. The CDR3 nucleotides are TGTGCCAGCAATAACCAGGGTGCCGGGGAGCTGTTTTTT. Protein product: CASNNQGAGELFF.

The gene calls are TRBV19 and TRBJ2-1; 12 bases are a match to TRBD2. V was clipped by 7 bases and J by 7 bases; unmatched bases: 8. The CDR3 consists of 15 residues. Germline V lookup: CDR1 LNHDA, CDR2 SQIVND (reference sequence). For the CDR3, the DNA is TGTGCCAGTACCCCCAATGGACTAGCGGGAAATGAGCAGTTCTTC. It is translated as CASTPNGLAGNEQFF.

The rearrangement uses TRBV25-1 and TRBJ2-2; 7 nucleotides agree with TRBD2. The CDR3 spans 15 residues. V was pared by 4 bases and J by 5 bases, with 7 bases of the junction left unmatched. Germline V gene data show CDR1 as MGHDK and CDR2 as SYGVNS. The CDR3 DNA follows: TGTGCCAGCAGTGGGAGGACTAGAGGTACCGGGGAGCTGTTTTTT. As protein: CASSGRTRGTGELFF. The full variable domain, in which reference TRBV25-1 and TRBJ2-2 provide the parts outside the CDR3, is EADIYQTPRYLVIGTGKKITLECSQTMGHDKMYWYQQDPGMELHLIHYSYGVNSTEKGDLSSESTVSRIRTEHFPLTLESARPSHTSQYLCASSGRTRGTGELFFGEGSRLTVL.

The J gene is TRBJ2-3, the V gene TRBV5-4; tentative D call: TRBD1 (5 bases). The V end was cut by 4 bases, the J end by 2 bases, with 8 bases between. This CDR3 region has 13 residues. In germline, CDR1 is SGHNT, CDR2 YYREEE (reference sequence). DNA of the CDR3: TGTGCCAGCAGCGTGACAGACACAGATACGCAGTATTTT. Translating gives CASSVTDTDTQYF.

This chain joins TRBV19 and TRBJ2-1, with 14 bases lining up with TRBD2. The CDR3 is 15 amino acids. With 6 bases clipped from V and 8 bases from J, the junction kept 6 bases outside the gene matches. Germline values: CDR1 LNHDA, CDR2 SQIVND (reference sequence). CDR3 in DNA: TGTGCCAGTAGCCGGACTAGCGGGGGGATCGATGAGCAGTTCTTC. This gives the protein CASSRTSGGIDEQFF.

The rearrangement joins TRBV11-2 to TRBJ2-7; 8 bases match TRBD1. V gave up 4 bases and J gave up 6 bases; unmatched junction bases: 5. This CDR3 has 13 amino acids. Germline lookup yields CDR1 SGHAT and CDR2 FQNNGV. The CDR3 sequence: CASSSTGVGEQYF. For the CDR3, the DNA is TGTGCCAGCAGCTCGACAGGGGTGGGCGAGCAGTACTTC.

J is TRBJ2-7 and V is TRBV6-5; TRBD2 matches at 11 bases. The CDR3 sequence is 15 residues long. J lost 2 bases, V lost 6 bases, and 6 bases had no gene match. Germline CDR1 MNHEY, CDR2 SVGAGI. The CDR3 DNA sequence: TGTGCCAGCAGAGCTACTAGCGGGAGTACCTACGAGCAGTACTTC. It codes for CASRATSGSTYEQYF.

The chain recombines TRBV10-1 with TRBJ2-1; D is perhaps TRBD1 or TRBD2 (5 bases each). CDR3 length: 18 residues. Germline values: CDR1 WNHNN, CDR2 SYGVQD (reference sequence). V lost 2 bases, J lost 2 bases, and 19 bases lay in between. CDR3 protein: CASSEAGFAGLPYNEQFF. For the CDR3, the DNA is TGCGCCAGCAGTGAGGCAGGGTTCGCGGGCCTTCCCTACAATGAGCAGTTCTTC.

The rearrangement uses TRBV15 and TRBJ1-6; D not certain. Germline-derived CDR1 and CDR2 are LNHNV and YYDKDF (reference sequence). The CDR3 runs 14 residues. V was clipped by 0 bases and J by 8 bases, with 8 bases between them. The CDR3 DNA reads as TGTGCCACCAGCAGAGAGGGTGGGGATTCACCCCTCCACTTT. Translating it yields CATSREGGDSPLHF.

J is TRBJ1-5 and V is TRBV2; 9 nucleotides match TRBD1. This CDR3 spans 15 amino acids. The germline V gene has CDR1 SNHLY and CDR2 FYNNEI. The junction had 5 bases not matched to a gene; V was cut back by 8 bases and J by 0 bases. CDR3 DNA sequence: TGTGCCAGCCGGACAGGGGACCATAGCAATCAGCCCCAGCATTTT. Translated, it gives CASRTGDHSNQPQHF.

This clone was recorded once. The rearrangement joins TRBV29-1 to TRBJ1-2; maybe TRBD1 (5 bases). Trimming took off 6 bases at V and 5 bases at J, with 19 bases between the two ends. CDR1 SQVTM and CDR2 ANQGSEA come from the germline V gene. The CDR3 totals 14 residues. CDR3 loop: CSVNHRGTAYGYTF. The CDR3 region has the DNA TGCAGCGTCAACCACCGGGGCACCGCGTATGGCTACACCTTC.

The chain couples TRBV29-1 to TRBJ2-7, with unresolved D. The germline V gene encodes CDR1 SQVTM and CDR2 ANQGSEA. This CDR3 has 13 amino acids. Trimming shortened V by 4 bases and J by 1 base, and 11 bases separated the two germline ends. For the CDR3, the DNA is TGCAGCGTTGCTGGGGTCCTATCCTACGAGCAGTACTTC. Its translation: CSVAGVLSYEQYF.

In this sample, this clone turned up a few times. The chain uses TRBV2 and TRBJ1-2; D gene unclear. Germline V gene data show CDR1 as SNHLY and CDR2 as FYNNEI. This CDR3 comprises 12 residues. V was trimmed by 4 bases and J by 7 bases, leaving 10 bases between them. The CDR3 region is CASSASAAGYTF. The CDR3 nucleotides are TGTGCCAGCAGTGCCTCGGCGGCTGGCTACACCTTC.

The rearrangement joins TRBV25-1 to TRBJ2-2; D is perhaps TRBD1 (6 bases). The CDR3 has 15 amino acids. In germline, CDR1 is MGHDK, CDR2 SYGVNS. V was trimmed by 3 bases and J by 4 bases, leaving 12 bases between them. The CDR3 reads CASSDPDRSTGELFF. Written as DNA, the CDR3 is TGTGCCAGCAGTGATCCGGACAGAAGCACCGGGGAGCTGTTTTTT.

This rearrangement joins TRBV28 to TRBJ2-4; D is ambiguous. CDR1 MDHEN and CDR2 SYDVKM come from the germline V gene. The V gene lost 6 bases and the J gene lost 0 bases, with 9 bases spanning the gap. The CDR3 length is 14 residues. Written as DNA, the CDR3 is TGTGCCAGCAGGGGCGACATAGCCAAAAACATTCAGTACTTC. Translation gives CASRGDIAKNIQYF.

The chain recombines TRBV6-1 with TRBJ1-3; D is unclear. This CDR3 comprises 16 residues. Germline loops: CDR1 MNHNS, CDR2 SASEGT. Trimming left V 4 bases short and J 1 base short, with 14 bases between. The CDR3 spells CASSALSIGSGNTIYF. The CDR3 coding sequence is TGTGCCAGCAGTGCCCTATCTATCGGGTCTGGAAACACCATATATTTT.

This sequence joins TRBV6-8 and TRBJ2-7; 8 nucleotides line up with TRBD1. Germline loops: CDR1 MNHGY, CDR2 SAAAGT. V shed 8 bases and J 4 bases; nucleotides not matched to a gene: 7. The CDR3 covers 13 residues. The CDR3 region has the DNA TGTGCCAGCCAGGGACAGGAGATTTACGAGCAGTACTTC. This translates into CASQGQEIYEQYF.

The CDR3 spells CASSPLGQGKFF. The CDR3 coding sequence is TGTGCCAGCAGCCCTCTTGGACAGGGGAAGTTCTTC. The chain uses TRBV11-1 and TRBJ2-1, with 9 bases that match TRBD1. This CDR3 has 12 amino acids. V lost 5 bases, J lost 14 bases, and 7 bases stayed unmatched. The germline gives CDR1 SGHAT, CDR2 FQDESV (reference sequence).

This chain connects TRBV30 to TRBJ2-7; TRBD1 is a possible D gene (6 bases). This CDR3 comprises 16 residues. Trimming cost V 1 base and J 2 bases, with 18 bases left between them. Per germline, CDR1 GTSNPN and CDR2 SVGIG (reference sequence). DNA of the CDR3: TGTGCCTGGAGTGCCGCCGGGACACTGGGTACCTACGAGCAGTACTTC. Translating it yields CAWSAAGTLGTYEQYF.